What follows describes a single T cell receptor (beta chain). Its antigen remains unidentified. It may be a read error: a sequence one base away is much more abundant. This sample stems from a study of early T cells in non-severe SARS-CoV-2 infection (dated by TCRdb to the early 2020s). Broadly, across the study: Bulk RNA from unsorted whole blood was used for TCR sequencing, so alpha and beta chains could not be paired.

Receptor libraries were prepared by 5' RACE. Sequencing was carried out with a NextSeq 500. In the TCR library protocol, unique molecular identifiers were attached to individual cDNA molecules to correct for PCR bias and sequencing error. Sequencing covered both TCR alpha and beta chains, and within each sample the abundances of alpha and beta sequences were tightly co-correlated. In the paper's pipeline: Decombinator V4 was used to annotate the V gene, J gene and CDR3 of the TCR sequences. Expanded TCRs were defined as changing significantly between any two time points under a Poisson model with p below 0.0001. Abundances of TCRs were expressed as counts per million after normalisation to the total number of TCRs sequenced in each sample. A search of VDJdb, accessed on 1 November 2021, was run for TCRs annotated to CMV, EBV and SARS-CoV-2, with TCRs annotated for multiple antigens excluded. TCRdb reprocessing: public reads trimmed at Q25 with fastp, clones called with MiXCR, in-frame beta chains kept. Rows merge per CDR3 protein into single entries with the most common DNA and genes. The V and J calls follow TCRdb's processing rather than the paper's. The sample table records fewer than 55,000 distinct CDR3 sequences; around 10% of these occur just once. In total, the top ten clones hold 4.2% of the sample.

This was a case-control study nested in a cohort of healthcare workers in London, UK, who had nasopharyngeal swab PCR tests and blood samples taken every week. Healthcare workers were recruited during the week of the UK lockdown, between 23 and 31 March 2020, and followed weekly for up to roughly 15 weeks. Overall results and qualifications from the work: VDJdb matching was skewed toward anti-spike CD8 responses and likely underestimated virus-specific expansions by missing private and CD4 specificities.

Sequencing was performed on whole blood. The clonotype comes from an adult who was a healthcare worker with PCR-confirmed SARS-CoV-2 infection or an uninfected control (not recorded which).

CDR3 sequence: CASGFQGDEQYF. Here is the DNA: TGTGCCAGCGGCTTCCAGGGAGACGAGCAGTACTTC. The chain is made from TRBV11-2 and TRBJ2-7; the D element might be TRBD1 or TRBD2, as each aligns at 5 bases. Via the germline V gene, CDR1 is SGHAT and CDR2 FQNNGV. The CDR3 numbers 12 residues from cysteine through phenylalanine. Just CDR3 DNA is preserved here, 36 bases in frame from base 1.